Sequencing of this T cell receptor beta chain was carried out in a study of naive and memory T cell subsets. A UMI-containing oligonucleotide was joined by 3' ligation to the TCR cDNA template. Study-level results: TCR transcript changes with activation or differentiation may affect this RNA method.

CDR3 length: 15 amino acids. Losses at the gene ends were 4 bases for V and 2 bases for J; bases not matched to a gene: 4. Germline CDR1 MGHRA, CDR2 YSYEKL. Regarding this clonotype: Its antigen is unidentified.

The SP2 primer and nested alpha and beta constant region primers amplified ligated cDNA in four rounds. One entry per CDR3 protein results from TCRdb running MiXCR on the 5' RACE reads. The repertoire includes roughly 56,000 distinct CDR3 sequences, approximately 6.6% of them detected once, and over 7.5% sits in the top ten. The TCR was taken from a male donor in good health. The V gene is TRBV4-1, the J gene TRBJ2-5; TRBD1 agrees at 10 bases. CDR3 in amino acids: CASSLSGQGQETQYF. The CDR3 coding sequence is TGCGCCAGCAGCCTTTCGGGACAGGGGCAAGAGACCCAGTACTTC.